The sample holds many counts of the clone carrying this T cell receptor beta chain. TCRdb re-analysed the 5' RACE reads in MiXCR, keeping a single row per CDR3 protein. The data show about 160,000 distinct CDR3 sequences, around 19% seen once. The data were taken from a study of CD8 T cells in ankylosing spondylitis. Trimming removed 2 bases from V and 2 bases from J, with 10 bases in between. The CDR3 runs to 15 residues. The sequenced material came from blood, either unsorted or a sorted T cell fraction (not recorded which). The chain carries TRBV12-3 or TRBV12-4 and TRBJ2-1; no clear D gene. This receptor was taken from a male donor with ankylosing spondylitis or in good health (not recorded which). In nucleotides, the CDR3 is TGTGCCAGCAGTTTAAGGCCGCAAACCTACAATGAGCAGTTCTTC. The encoded protein is CASSLRPQTYNEQFF.